Listed here is a single T cell receptor beta chain. No antigen is known for it. Base-call qualities are not available, and no considerably larger clone is one nucleotide away. As encoded in the germline V gene (reference sequence), CDR1 is LNHDA while CDR2 is SQIVND. Trimming takes 6 bases off V and 4 bases off J; junction bases not matched to a gene: 9. The CDR3 holds 16 amino acids from the cysteine to the phenylalanine. Left in the record is the CDR3 DNA by itself, 48 bases read in frame from the first base. Libraries were made using the immunoSEQ multiplex PCR assay. TCRdb re-hosts the immuneACCESS table, in-frame sequences only. Its copies lack some clones; in the studies checked, an unresolved V gene accounts for under half of them, and the cause for the rest is not known. The sample includes fewer than 45,000 clones, with about nine tenths observed a single time. Together, the top ten hold about 0.73% of the sample.

This record comes from a study of T cell changes during pregnancy in multiple sclerosis (dated by TCRdb to between 2018 and 2021). Looking at the study overall: The study examined how the T cell repertoire changed over the course of pregnancy in women with multiple sclerosis.

This receptor was obtained from a female donor with multiple sclerosis, enrolled in a pregnancy study. In this chain, TRBV19 is recombined with TRBJ2-5, and TRBD1 aligns with 12 junction nucleotides. The material was CD4+ T cells from peripheral blood mononuclear cells, obtained in the first trimester of pregnancy. The CDR3 in this case is CASSPGTGGALETQYF. The sequenced DNA: TGTGCCAGTAGCCCCGGGACAGGGGGCGCGTTAGAGACCCAGTACTTC.